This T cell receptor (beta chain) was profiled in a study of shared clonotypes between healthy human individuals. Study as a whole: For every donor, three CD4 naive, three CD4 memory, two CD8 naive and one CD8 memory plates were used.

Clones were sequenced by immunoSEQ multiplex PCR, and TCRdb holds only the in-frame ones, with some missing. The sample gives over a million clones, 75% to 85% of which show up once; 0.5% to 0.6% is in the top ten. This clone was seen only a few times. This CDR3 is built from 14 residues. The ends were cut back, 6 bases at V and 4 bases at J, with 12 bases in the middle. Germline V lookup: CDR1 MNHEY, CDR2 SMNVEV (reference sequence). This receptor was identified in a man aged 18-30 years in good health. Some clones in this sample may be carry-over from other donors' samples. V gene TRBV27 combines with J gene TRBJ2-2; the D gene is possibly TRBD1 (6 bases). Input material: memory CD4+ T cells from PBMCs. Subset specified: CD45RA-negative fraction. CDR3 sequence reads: CASSGTKPTGELFF. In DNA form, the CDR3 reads TGTGCCAGCAGCGGGACAAAACCCACCGGGGAGCTGTTTTTT.